This passage covers 4 T cell receptor beta chains from one sample sequenced in a study of monozygotic twins with inflammatory bowel disease. TCRdb reworked the 5' RACE reads into one entry per CDR3 protein, no DNA. The sample table includes about 440,000 distinct CDR3 sequences. Sequenced material: blood. The receptors originated from a human donor with ulcerative colitis or Crohn's disease, or a healthy co-twin of an affected twin (not recorded which).

The rearrangement uses TRBV20-1 and TRBJ1-4; TCRdb lists TRBD1, though no DNA is available to test this call. The CDR3 totals 14 residues. Germline-derived CDR1 and CDR2 are DFQATT and SNEGSKA (reference sequence). CDR3 protein: CSATKFTPNEKLFF.

J is TRBJ1-3 and V is TRBV21-1; TCRdb indicates TRBD1, and absent DNA this call remains unverified. TRBV21-1 is a recognized pseudogene. This CDR3 is 17 amino acids long. CDR3 sequence reads: CASSDRDRAFSGNTIYF.

This chain links TRBV27 with TRBJ1-1; TCRdb gives TRBD1 as the D gene, but with no DNA this cannot be confirmed. The CDR3 consists of 11 residues. Germline CDR1 is MNHEY and CDR2 is SMNVEV (reference sequence). The chain's CDR3 is CASRNRVEAFF.

The chain employs TRBV12-3 or TRBV12-4 and TRBJ1-5; there is no DNA to check the TCRdb D call of TRBD1. The CDR3 is 15 residues long. This CDR3 is CASSLRGGTNQPQHF.